Detailed here is one T cell receptor beta chain. The data are from a study of shared clonotypes between healthy human individuals. It was at deep level that the assay was run. Clones were read by immunoSEQ multiplex PCR, and TCRdb kept only the in-frame ones, dropping some. The table records hundreds of thousands of clones, 96% of them present only once. Terminally differentiated effector memory CD45RA+ cells were excluded from the naive CD8 cells, which were CD45RO-negative and positively selected for CCR7. CDR3 size: 13 residues. Germline values: CDR1 MNHNY, CDR2 SVGAGI (reference sequence). V was clipped by 2 bases and J by 4 bases, with 7 bases between them.

This clonotype originated in a woman under 40 in good health. Sequencing used naive CD8+ T cells sorted from blood. The J gene is TRBJ2-3, the V gene TRBV6-6; no firm D call. The DNA of the CDR3 is TGTGCCAGCAGTTACGGGTACTCAGATACGCAGTATTTT. This translates into CASSYGYSDTQYF.